The following is a T cell receptor beta chain sequence with its context. No cognate antigen has been identified for it. One base away there is no much larger clone; base qualities are not given. The sample comes from a study of shared clonotypes between healthy human individuals (dated by TCRdb to the early 2020s). For the wider study: A couple of women and a few men aged 18 to 49 years were included in the cohort. For each donor, CD4 naive and CD4 memory were each run on three plates, CD8 naive on two plates, and CD8 memory on one plate. Blood TCR repertoires of about five healthy adults were deeply sequenced to estimate repertoire size and the extent of clonotype sharing between individuals. To increase sequencing depth and limit assay-specific biases, different laboratories used diverse techniques to prepare libraries and sequence TCR repertoires. Leukapheresis yielded between about 0.8 and 9.5 billion PBMCs per donor.

For the CD8 naive samples, CD45RO-negative cells were positively selected for CCR7, yielding a CD45RA+CCR7+ population from which TemRA cells were excluded. Donors were healthy HIV-negative adults with no recently reported acute infections or vaccinations. All donors were Caucasian adults living in Nashville, Tennessee, USA. Blood was obtained by leukapheresis, after which PBMCs were separated by Ficoll-Histopaque density gradient centrifugation and cryopreserved in liquid nitrogen vapor phase. Analytical flow cytometry was used to check the purity and quantity of every magnetically sorted T cell population. From each sorted fraction, genomic DNA was isolated and quantified by UV absorbance on a Nanodrop 2000c. Using the deep immunoSEQ assay, multiplex PCR amplified TCR CDR3 regions from genomic DNA. For each cell subset, the extracted genomic DNA was distributed evenly across all wells of several immunoSEQ 96-well plates, and each plate served as one replicate. Each replicate PCR for sorted subsets received approximately 200 ng genomic DNA, equal to about 30,000 T cell genomes. Purified libraries were quantified with a Qubit 3.0 fluorometer, sized on a Bioanalyzer 2100, and re-quantified with the KAPA Library Quantification kit. Every immunoSEQ 96-well plate was sequenced on a separate single-read 150-cycle Illumina NextSeq 550 flow cell. Turning to the authors' computational methods: Because only junctional sequences without quality scores were contained in the immunoSEQ output, filtering matching that applied to full-length reads could not be performed. Sequences were annotated with PyIR, a Python wrapper for IgBLAST v1.9, using IMGT germline references to assign V/J genes and CDR3. Reads were removed for weak V/J assignments (E-value above 1e-6), missing CDR3, stop codons, out-of-frame junctions, or ambiguous translated residues. A V3J clonotype was defined by an identical inferred V gene, J gene, and CDR3 amino acid sequence. The percentage overlap between two repertoires was calculated by dividing the number of shared unique clonotypes by the size of the smaller repertoire. RTK rarefaction, the Chao1 estimator, and Recon v2.1 estimates of unobserved clonotypes were used to assess repertoire richness. Generation probabilities for all TCRbeta clonotypes obtained by the gDNA method from several donors were computed using OLGA. Entries here come from immuneACCESS through TCRdb and include only in-frame sequences with V and J called. Some clones fail to appear in such tables; in the studies checked, an unresolved V gene covers under half of the shortfall, and the cause of the remainder is unknown. For V, J and clone size, that table is used; D and trimming come from the DNA. This sample has roughly 2,000,000 clones in its table, and roughly 95% of those were observed once. Around 1% of the sample comes from the top ten.

Broader findings and caveats from the paper: Even with the large sequencing depth, rarefaction of the sorted-subset datasets indicated that sequencing was incomplete. Pairwise subsampling indicated that sequencing depth was expected to affect the degree of clonotype sharing among donors. The genetic and exposure-history diversity represented was limited by the small number of donors. Compared with non-shared clonotypes, clonotypes shared by all four sorted-subset donors had higher generation probabilities. Sharing across several donors was observed for 5% to 6.5% of naive CD4, 3% to 3.5% of naive CD8, 2% to 2.5% of memory CD4, and 0.4% of memory CD8 clonotypes. Naive subsets generally had larger estimated clonotype richness than memory subsets. Only blood was sampled, and tissue TCR repertoires likely differ from those in blood.

The sample consisted of naive CD8+ T cells sorted from blood. Taken with the paper, the label for cell subset or site translates to: CD45RA+CCR7+. The TCR comes from a man in his late teens or twenties in good health.

This receptor has the CDR3 CASSSRDGETQYF. DNA sequence: TGTGCCAGCAGTTCCCGGGACGGGGAGACCCAGTACTTC. The chain is assembled from TRBV27 and TRBJ2-5; the D gene is possibly TRBD1 or TRBD2, each agreeing over 5 bases. The CDR3 runs 13 residues from the cysteine to the phenylalanine. Only the CDR3 part of the read is kept: 39 bases, read in frame from the first base. CDR1 MNHEY and CDR2 SMNVEV are derived from the germline V gene (reference sequence). Between the V and J ends, shortened by 4 bases and 5 bases respectively, the junction contains 11 bases.